These 14 T cell receptor beta chains were all obtained from the same sample, sequenced in a study of Graves' ophthalmopathy and Graves' hyperthyroidism. Using RNA transcripts, the TCR beta CDR3 regions were amplified. Investigators did first-round RT-PCR with HTBI primers, then second-round multiplex PCR. MiXCR, run by TCRdb on the multiplex PCR reads, gives a single entry per CDR3 protein. The sample includes approximately 480,000 distinct CDR3 sequences, 13% to 15% of them seen just once. Sequenced: blood. These receptors originate from a woman under 40 with Graves' ophthalmopathy.

This clonotype was counted once. The chain combines TRBV12-3 or TRBV12-4 with TRBJ2-7; D might be TRBD2 (5 bases). CDR3 size: 12 residues. V lost 3 bases to trimming and J lost 5 bases, with 8 bases between them. Here the CDR3 DNA reads TGTGCCAGCAGTTTTGACGGGAACGAGCAGTACTTC. Translated, it gives CASSFDGNEQYF.

This clonotype was seen many times. V is TRBV12-3 or TRBV12-4 and J is TRBJ2-7; unclear D gene. The CDR3 contains 14 residues. Trimming took 2 bases from V and 5 from J, leaving 13 bases between them. The DNA of the CDR3 is TGTGCCAGCAGTTTAAACTTAGAATCGCACGAGCAGTACTTC. Amino acid sequence: CASSLNLESHEQYF.

This clonotype was found many times. The chain recombines TRBV7-8 with TRBJ1-1, with D uncertain. Trimming took 3 bases from V and 1 from J, leaving 15 bases between them. From germline, CDR1 is SGHVS and CDR2 FQNEAQ. The CDR3 is made up of 16 amino acids. CDR3 DNA sequence: TGTGCCAGCAGCTTCCCGCGCGACACCTCGAACACTGAAGCTTTCTTT. Encoded protein: CASSFPRDTSNTEAFF.

This clonotype has ten or more counts. J is TRBJ2-7 and V is TRBV6-2 or TRBV6-3; possibly TRBD1 for D (6 bases). The germline V and J ends were trimmed by 8 bases and 7 bases, with 15 bases remaining between them. CDR3 length: 12 amino acids. Germline values: CDR1 MNHEY, CDR2 SVGEGT. CDR3 nucleotide sequence: TGTGCCAGCGGGGGCGATCCGGTGGAGCAGTACTTC. It is translated as CASGGDPVEQYF.

This clonotype showed up many times. The chain combines TRBV27 with TRBJ1-6; 10 nucleotides align to TRBD1. V was pared by 2 bases and J by 7 bases, with 2 bases of the junction left unmatched. Germline CDR1 MNHEY, CDR2 SMNVEV (reference sequence). The CDR3 is made up of 15 amino acids. This chain's CDR3 is CASSLTDRGNSPLHF. In DNA, the CDR3 is TGTGCCAGCAGTTTAACGGACAGGGGGAATTCACCCCTCCACTTT.

This clonotype was detected ten times or more. This chain links TRBV27 with TRBJ1-2, with D tentatively TRBD1 (5 bases). The CDR3 consists of 13 residues. Germline V gene lookup returns CDR1 MNHEY and CDR2 SMNVEV (reference sequence). The V gene lost 7 bases and the J gene lost 3 bases, with 12 bases spanning the gap. The CDR3 protein is CASKPGTHYGYTF. The CDR3 DNA sequence: TGTGCCAGCAAGCCTGGGACCCACTATGGCTACACCTTC.

In its sample, this clonotype was seen a few times. V usage is TRBV9 and J usage is TRBJ2-3, with TRBD2 matching 13 bases. The ends lost 0 bases at V and 5 bases at J; junction bases unmatched: 6. CDR1 and CDR2 from the germline V gene are SGDLS and YYNGEE. This CDR3 region has 17 residues. This chain's CDR3 is CASSVGTSGGAGDTQYF. In DNA, the CDR3 is TGTGCCAGCAGCGTAGGAACTAGCGGGGGGGCAGGAGATACGCAGTATTTT.

This clonotype occurred many times. The chain combines TRBV30 with TRBJ1-1; D unresolved. Looked up from germline, CDR1 is GTSNPN and CDR2 is SVGIG (reference sequence). V lost 2 bases, J lost 3 bases, and 16 bases lay in between. CDR3 length: 15 residues. The CDR3 sequence: CAWSPSWDGDTEAFF. The CDR3 coding sequence is TGTGCCTGGAGTCCCTCCTGGGATGGGGACACTGAAGCTTTCTTT.

This clonotype was recorded at least ten times. The chain's CDR3 is CASKKGRWSTGELFF. The CDR3 DNA is TGTGCCAGCAAGAAGGGACGGTGGAGTACCGGGGAGCTGTTTTTT. V gene TRBV2 combines with J gene TRBJ2-2; D is perhaps TRBD1 or TRBD2 (5 bases each). CDR3 length: 15 amino acids. Per germline, CDR1 SNHLY and CDR2 FYNNEI. The V end lost 7 bases, the J end lost 5 bases, and 17 bases lay between the germline ends.

There are many counts of this clonotype. The chain has TRBV5-1 and TRBJ2-5, with unresolved D. CDR3 length equals 14 residues. Germline CDR1 reads SGHRS; CDR2 reads YFSETQ. Trimming took 0 bases from V and 5 from J, leaving 11 bases between them. The CDR3 nucleotides read TGCGCCAGCAGCTTGGGCGGCCCCAGGGAGACCCAGTACTTC. It specifies CASSLGGPRETQYF.

This clonotype has just a few counts. The V and J genes are TRBV11-2 and TRBJ2-7; D perhaps matches TRBD2 (5 bases). This CDR3 has 15 amino acids. Germline V CDR1 and CDR2: SGHAT, FQNNGV. Trimming cost V 2 bases and J 5 bases, with 16 bases left between them. CDR3: CASSLPTRGQHEQYF. As DNA, the CDR3 is TGTGCCAGCAGCTTACCGACAAGAGGGCAACACGAGCAGTACTTC.

This clonotype showed up many times. V usage is TRBV7-2 and J usage is TRBJ2-4; 7 nucleotides match TRBD1. Germline CDR1 and CDR2: SGHTA and FQGNSA. The CDR3 covers 13 residues. The V gene end was trimmed by 5 bases and the J gene end by 14 bases; junction bases not matched to a gene: 12. The CDR3: CASSQTGRQVKYF. In nucleotides, the CDR3 is TGTGCCAGCAGCCAGACAGGGCGACAGGTTAAGTACTTC. Complete variable domain (other parts from reference TRBV7-2 and TRBJ2-4): GAGVSQSPSNKVTEKGKDVELRCDPISGHTALYWYRQSLGQGLEFLIYFQGNSAPDKSGLPSDRFSAERTGGSVSTLTIQRTQQEDSAVYLCASSQTGRQVKYFGAGTRLSVL.

This clonotype was found a few times. The V and J genes are TRBV30 and TRBJ1-5, with D possibly being TRBD1 (5 bases). The CDR3 has 16 amino acids. Between the trimmed V and J ends, which lost 0 bases and 5 bases, there was a span of 17 bases. Looked up from germline, CDR1 is GTSNPN and CDR2 is SVGIG (reference sequence). The DNA for the CDR3 is TGTGCCTGGAGTGTAAGTGGACAAGGGAGTCATCAGCCCCAGCATTTT. Its translation is CAWSVSGQGSHQPQHF. Full variable domain (rest looked up from reference TRBV30 and TRBJ1-5): SQTIHQWPATLVQPVGSPLSLECTVEGTSNPNLYWYRQAAGRGLQLLFYSVGIGQISSEVPQNLSASRPQDRQFILSSKKLLLSDSGFYLCAWSVSGQGSHQPQHFGDGTRLSIL.

This chain links TRBV6-2 or TRBV6-3 with TRBJ1-2; no reliable D call. This CDR3 comprises 11 residues. V was shortened by 5 bases and J by 4 bases, with 5 bases between the two germline ends. The germline gives CDR1 MNHEY, CDR2 SVGEGT. DNA of the CDR3: TGTGCCAGCAGTCAATCCTATGGCTACACCTTC. It encodes CASSQSYGYTF.